This T cell receptor (beta chain) was documented in a study of cytomegalovirus exposure and HLA in healthy donors. PCR amplification relied on 60 Vbeta primers (plus 13 Jbeta primers). Profiling relied on immunoSEQ multiplex PCR, and the TCRdb table lists in-frame clones only, not all of them. The sample lists 150,000 to 200,000 clones; about 80% were seen once. Findings and caveats of the study: In a later analysis, productive TCRs from donors in an Asian-associated ancestry cluster reportedly carried fewer N-insertions than the cohort mean. A classifier reportedly called cytomegalovirus status with high sensitivity and specificity.

Note on this clone: Its antigen is unidentified.

The sequencing input was PBMCs. The source of this sequence is a man aged 25 to 45 in good health and CMV-seronegative.

The CDR3 nucleotides are TGTGCCAGCAGGAAACAGGGGGCGCCGGAGACCCAGTACTTC. It translates to CASRKQGAPETQYF. The chain recombines TRBV27 with TRBJ2-5, with 9 bases identical to TRBD1. The CDR3 sequence is 14 residues long. The germline V gene has CDR1 MNHEY and CDR2 SMNVEV (reference sequence). V was pared by 6 bases and J by 5 bases, with 7 bases of the junction left unmatched.